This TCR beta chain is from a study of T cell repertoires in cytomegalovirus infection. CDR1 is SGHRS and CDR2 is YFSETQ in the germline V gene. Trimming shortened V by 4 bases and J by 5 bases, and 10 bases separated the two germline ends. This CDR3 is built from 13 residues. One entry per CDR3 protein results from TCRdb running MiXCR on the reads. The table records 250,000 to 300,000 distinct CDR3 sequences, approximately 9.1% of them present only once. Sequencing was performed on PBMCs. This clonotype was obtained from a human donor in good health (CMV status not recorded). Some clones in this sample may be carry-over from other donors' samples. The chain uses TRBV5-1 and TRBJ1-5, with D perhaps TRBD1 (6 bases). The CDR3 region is CASSDRPDQPQHF. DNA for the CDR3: TGCGCCAGCAGCGACAGGCCTGATCAGCCCCAGCATTTT. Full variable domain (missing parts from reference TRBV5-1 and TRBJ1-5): KAGVTQTPRYLIKTRGQQVTLSCSPISGHRSVSWYQQTPGQGLQFLFEYFSETQRNKGNFPGRFSGRQFSNSRSEMNVSTLELGDSALYLCASSDRPDQPQHFGDGTRLSIL.